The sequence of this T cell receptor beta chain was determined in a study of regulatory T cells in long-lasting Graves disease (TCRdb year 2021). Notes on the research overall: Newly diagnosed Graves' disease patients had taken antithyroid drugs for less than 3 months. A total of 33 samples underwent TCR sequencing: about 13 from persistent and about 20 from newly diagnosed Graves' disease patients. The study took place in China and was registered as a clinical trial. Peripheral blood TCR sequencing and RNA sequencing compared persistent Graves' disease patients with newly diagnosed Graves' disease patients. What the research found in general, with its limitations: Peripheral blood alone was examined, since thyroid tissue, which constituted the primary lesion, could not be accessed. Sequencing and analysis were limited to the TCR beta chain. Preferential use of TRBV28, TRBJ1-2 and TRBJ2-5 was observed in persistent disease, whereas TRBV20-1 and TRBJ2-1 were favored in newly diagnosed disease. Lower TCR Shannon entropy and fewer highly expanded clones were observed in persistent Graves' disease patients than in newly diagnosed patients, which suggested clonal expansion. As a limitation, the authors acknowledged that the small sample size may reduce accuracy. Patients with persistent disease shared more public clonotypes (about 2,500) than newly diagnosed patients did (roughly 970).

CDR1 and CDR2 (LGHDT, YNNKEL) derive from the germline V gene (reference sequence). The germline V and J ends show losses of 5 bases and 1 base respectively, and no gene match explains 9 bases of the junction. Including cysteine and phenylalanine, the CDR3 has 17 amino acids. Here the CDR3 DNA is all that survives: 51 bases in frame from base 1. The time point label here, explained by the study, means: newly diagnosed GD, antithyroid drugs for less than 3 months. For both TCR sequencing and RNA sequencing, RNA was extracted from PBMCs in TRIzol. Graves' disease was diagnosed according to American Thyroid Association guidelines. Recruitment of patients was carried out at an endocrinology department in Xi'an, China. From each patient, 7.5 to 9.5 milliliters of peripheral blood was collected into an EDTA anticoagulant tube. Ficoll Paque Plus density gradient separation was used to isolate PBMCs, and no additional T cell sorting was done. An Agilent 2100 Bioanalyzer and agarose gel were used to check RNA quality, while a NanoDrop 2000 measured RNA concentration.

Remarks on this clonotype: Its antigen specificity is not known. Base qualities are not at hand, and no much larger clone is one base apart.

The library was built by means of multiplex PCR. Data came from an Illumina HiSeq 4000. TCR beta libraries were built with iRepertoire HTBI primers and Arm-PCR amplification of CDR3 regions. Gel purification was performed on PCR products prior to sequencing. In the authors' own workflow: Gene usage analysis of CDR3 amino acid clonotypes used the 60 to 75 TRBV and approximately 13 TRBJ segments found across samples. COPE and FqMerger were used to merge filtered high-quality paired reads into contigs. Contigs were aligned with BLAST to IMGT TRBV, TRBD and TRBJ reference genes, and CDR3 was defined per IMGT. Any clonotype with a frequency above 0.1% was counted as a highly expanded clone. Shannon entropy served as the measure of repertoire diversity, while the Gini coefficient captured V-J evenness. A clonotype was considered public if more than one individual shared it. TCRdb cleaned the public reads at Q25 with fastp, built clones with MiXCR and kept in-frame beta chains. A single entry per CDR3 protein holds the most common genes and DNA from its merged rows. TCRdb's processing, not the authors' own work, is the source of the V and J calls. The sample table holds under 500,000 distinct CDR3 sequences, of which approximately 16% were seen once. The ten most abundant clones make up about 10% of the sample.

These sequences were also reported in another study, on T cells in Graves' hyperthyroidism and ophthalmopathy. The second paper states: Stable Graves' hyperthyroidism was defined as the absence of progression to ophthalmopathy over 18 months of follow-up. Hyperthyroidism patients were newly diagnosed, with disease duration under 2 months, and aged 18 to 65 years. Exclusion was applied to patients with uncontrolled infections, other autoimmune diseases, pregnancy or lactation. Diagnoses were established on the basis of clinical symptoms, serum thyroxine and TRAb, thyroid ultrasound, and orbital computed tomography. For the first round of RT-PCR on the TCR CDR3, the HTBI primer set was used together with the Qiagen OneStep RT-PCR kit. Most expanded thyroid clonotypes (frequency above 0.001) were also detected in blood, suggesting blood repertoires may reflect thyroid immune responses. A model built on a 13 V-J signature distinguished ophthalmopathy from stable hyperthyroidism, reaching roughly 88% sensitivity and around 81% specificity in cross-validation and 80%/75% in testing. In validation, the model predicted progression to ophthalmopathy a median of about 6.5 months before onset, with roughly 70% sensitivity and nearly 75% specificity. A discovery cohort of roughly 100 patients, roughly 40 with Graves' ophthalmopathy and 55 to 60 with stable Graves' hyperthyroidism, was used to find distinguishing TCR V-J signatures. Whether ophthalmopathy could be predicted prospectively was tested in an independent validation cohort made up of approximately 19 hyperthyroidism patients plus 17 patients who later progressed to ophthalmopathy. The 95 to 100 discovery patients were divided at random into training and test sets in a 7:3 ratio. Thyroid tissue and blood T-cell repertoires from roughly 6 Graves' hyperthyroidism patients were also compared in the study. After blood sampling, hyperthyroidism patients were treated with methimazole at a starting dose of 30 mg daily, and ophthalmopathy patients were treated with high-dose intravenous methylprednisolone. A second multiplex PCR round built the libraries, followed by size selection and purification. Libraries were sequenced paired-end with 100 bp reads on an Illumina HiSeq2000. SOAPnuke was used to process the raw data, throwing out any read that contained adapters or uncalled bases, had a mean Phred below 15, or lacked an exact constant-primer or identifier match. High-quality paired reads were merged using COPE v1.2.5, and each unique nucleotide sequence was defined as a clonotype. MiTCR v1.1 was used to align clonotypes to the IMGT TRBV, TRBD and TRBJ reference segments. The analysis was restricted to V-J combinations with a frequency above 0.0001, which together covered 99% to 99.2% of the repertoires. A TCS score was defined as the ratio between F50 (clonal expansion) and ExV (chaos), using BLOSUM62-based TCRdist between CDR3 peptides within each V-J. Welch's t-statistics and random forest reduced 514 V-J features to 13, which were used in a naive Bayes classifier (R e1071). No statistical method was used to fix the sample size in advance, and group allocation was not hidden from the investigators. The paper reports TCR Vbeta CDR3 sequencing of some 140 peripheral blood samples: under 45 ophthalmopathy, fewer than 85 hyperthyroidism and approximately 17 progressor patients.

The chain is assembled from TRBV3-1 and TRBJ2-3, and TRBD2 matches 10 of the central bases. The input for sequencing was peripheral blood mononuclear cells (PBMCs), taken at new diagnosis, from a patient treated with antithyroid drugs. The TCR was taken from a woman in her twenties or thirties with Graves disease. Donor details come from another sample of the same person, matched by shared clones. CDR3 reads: CASSERGGASRTDTQYF. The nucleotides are TGTGCCAGCAGCGAGCGGGGGGGGGCTAGCCGCACAGATACGCAGTATTTT.